Described below is a single TCR beta chain sequence and its context. Looked up from germline, CDR1 is MDHEN and CDR2 is SYDVKM. This CDR3 has 15 amino acids. With V trimmed by 7 bases and J by 5 bases, 10 bases remained unmatched. In the original analysis: Cell counts per sample came from amplifying reference gene primers. The method was immunoSEQ multiplex PCR; TCRdb's version includes in-frame clones alone and lacks a portion of them. That table gives V, J and clone size, and the DNA gave D and trimming. The sample lists roughly 290,000 clones; about 89% were seen once. The sample is drawn from a study of blood T cell repertoires in COVID-19. At the level of the study: Acute and convalescent COVID-19 samples came from the United States, Italy and Spain. T cells, B-cell-depleted T cells, or PBMCs supplied cDNA or gDNA.

The sample comprised peripheral blood. The chain links TRBV28 to TRBJ1-4; 7 nucleotides agree with TRBD1. The receptor's source is a woman aged 50 to 60 who had recovered from COVID-19. This CDR3 is CASITGQRKNEKLFF. CDR3 nucleotides: TGTGCCAGCATTACGGGACAGAGGAAAAATGAAAAACTGTTTTTT.